This TCR beta chain is drawn from a study of shared clonotypes between healthy human individuals. Looking at the study overall: The cohort had a couple of women and a few men, ages 18 to 49.

This clone showed up many times. Running of the assay took place at deep level. Method: immunoSEQ multiplex PCR; TCRdb's copy keeps in-frame clones and lacks some. Of approximately 740,000 clones in the sample, around 67% were seen once. The source of this sequence is a woman aged 25-40 years in good health. Sequencing was done on a sample of memory CD4+ T cells sorted from blood. The subset: CD45RA-negative fraction.

CDR3 sequence reads: CASKQEAFF. In nucleotides, the CDR3 is TGTGCCAGCAAGCAGGAAGCTTTCTTT. The chain uses TRBV14 and TRBJ1-1; no clear D. CDR3 size: 9 residues. Germline V CDR1 and CDR2: SGHDN, FVKESK. V was clipped by 7 bases and J by 8 bases, with 5 bases between them.